These 5 T cell receptor beta chains were all obtained from the same sample, sequenced in a study of T-cell reconstitution after alpha-beta-depleted transplantation in children. It was with unique molecular identifiers that the TCRbeta library was prepared. TCRdb itself ran the PCR reads through MiXCR, one entry per CDR3 protein. The sample comprises 610,000 or so distinct CDR3 sequences, 27% of which are singletons, and about a third rests with the top ten. This specimen was PBMCs, taken before TCRalphabeta/CD19-depleted stem cell transplant. These receptors originate from a boy under two years old with Wiskott-Aldrich syndrome, due to receive a stem cell transplant.

This chain uses TRBV7-3 with TRBJ2-1, with TRBD2 matching 9 bases. CDR1 and CDR2 (germline): SGHTA, FQGTGA. This CDR3 has 16 residues. J lost 7 bases, V lost 2 bases, and 9 bases had no gene match. The CDR3 region has the DNA TGTGCCAGCAGCTTAGAGCTAGCGGGATTAAGGAATGAGCAGTTCTTC. It codes for CASSLELAGLRNEQFF.

The chain carries TRBV20-1 and TRBJ2-3; TRBD2 matches 11 bases. The V and J ends lost 4 bases and 4 bases, in that order; junction bases with no gene match: 7. The CDR3 covers 15 residues. CDR1 is DFQATT, CDR2 SNEGSKA, per germline (reference sequence). CDR3 amino acids: CSATTSGSLSDTQYF. In DNA form, the CDR3 reads TGCAGTGCTACAACTAGCGGGAGCTTGTCAGATACGCAGTATTTT.

This rearrangement joins TRBV5-1 to TRBJ2-7; the D is unclear. The CDR3 totals 16 residues. The germline CDR1 and CDR2 sequences are SGHRS and YFSETQ. V lost 4 bases and J lost 6, with 23 bases in between. The CDR3 sequence is CASSKETIRASGEQYF. DNA of the CDR3: TGCGCCAGCAGCAAGGAAACAATCCGGGCCTCAGGCGAGCAGTACTTC.

This clonotype appeared a few times. The chain recombines TRBV24-1 with TRBJ1-4, with D hard to call. The CDR3 runs 14 residues. Germline CDR1 is KGHDR and CDR2 is SFDVKD. Trimming left V 4 bases short and J 4 bases short, with 9 bases between. The CDR3 sequence is CATSDGQYNEKLFF. DNA for the CDR3: TGTGCCACCAGTGACGGGCAGTATAATGAAAAACTGTTTTTT.

The V and J genes are TRBV12-3 or TRBV12-4 and TRBJ2-1; D perhaps matches TRBD2 (6 bases). CDR3 length: 14 residues. V was pared by 0 bases and J by 6 bases, with 9 bases between. CDR3 region: CASSLAGGINEQFF. In DNA form, the CDR3 reads TGTGCCAGCAGTTTAGCGGGAGGAATCAATGAGCAGTTCTTC.